The 13 T cell receptor beta chains given below trace back to one sample, sequenced in a study of ipilimumab plus nivolumab after autologous stem cell transplantation. Produced via immunoSEQ multiplex PCR; TCRdb's table is partial and in-frame only. The sample lists fewer than 20,000 clones; about 81% were seen once. This specimen was PBMCs, taken in a trial of ipilimumab plus nivolumab as post-transplant consolidation. These receptors all stem from a male donor with diffuse large B-cell lymphoma.

The gene calls are TRBV5-8 and TRBJ2-3; 11 bases align to TRBD2. Unmatched junction bases numbered 8, after V lost 1 base and J lost 4 bases. The length of the CDR3 is 17 residues. Germline assignment: CDR1 SGHTS and CDR2 YDEGEE. The CDR3 region is CASSLRSLAGGPDTQYF. As DNA, the CDR3 is TGTGCCAGCAGCTTGCGATCCCTAGCGGGGGGCCCAGATACGCAGTATTTT.

CDR3 protein: CASSLVAGQGQEQYF. The CDR3, as DNA: TGTGCCAGCAGCTTGGTGGCAGGCCAAGGTCAGGAGCAGTACTTC. This chain joins TRBV5-4 and TRBJ2-7; D is unresolved. This CDR3 comprises 15 residues. V was trimmed by 0 bases and J by 7 bases, leaving 17 bases between them. Germline CDR1 is SGHNT and CDR2 is YYREEE (reference sequence).

V usage is TRBV21-1 and J usage is TRBJ2-5; whether TRBD2, the table's D call, matches the DNA was not checked. The end of the DNA fits TRBJ2-7 better, so the J call may be wrong. TRBV21-1 is listed as a pseudogene. CDR3 length: 10 residues. The CDR3 reads CASSPREQYF. DNA for the CDR3: TGTGCCAGCAGTCCGCGCGAGCAGTACTTC.

The chain employs TRBV4-3 and TRBJ2-3; D assignment may be TRBD1 or TRBD2 (6 bases each). The CDR3 spans 14 residues. Germline V CDR1 and CDR2: LGHNA, YSLEER. The germline V and J ends were trimmed by 3 bases and 2 bases, with 9 bases remaining between them. The CDR3 protein is CASSQGGYTDTQYF. DNA of the CDR3: TGCGCCAGCAGCCAGGGGGGCTACACAGATACGCAGTATTTT.

A note on this clone: Germline and junction disagree at one end, which may indicate a read error. The V gene is TRBV7-3, the J gene TRBJ2-2; 9 bases are a match to TRBD1. The CDR3 runs 16 residues. CDR1 SGHTA and CDR2 FQGTGA come from the germline V gene. Written as DNA, the CDR3 is TGTGCCAGCAGCAGGACCGGGACAGGGAACCCCGGGGAGCTGTTTTTT. Its translation: CASSRTGTGNPGELFF.

The genes are TRBV11-3 and TRBJ2-7; D gene ambiguous. Germline CDR1 is SGHNT and CDR2 is YENEEA. V lost 4 bases to trimming and J lost 3 bases, with 7 bases between them. The CDR3 length is 12 residues. The CDR3 loop reads CASSSADYEQYF. CDR3 nucleotides: TGTGCCAGCAGCTCGGCCGACTACGAGCAGTACTTC.

This chain joins TRBV5-1 and TRBJ2-1; 13 nucleotides agree with TRBD2. V was pared by 0 bases and J by 4 bases, with 4 bases of the junction left unmatched. Germline V gives CDR1 SGHRS, CDR2 YFSETQ. The length of the CDR3 is 17 residues. As DNA, the CDR3 is TGCGCCAGCAGCTTGGCCGGGACTAGCGGGAAGTACAATGAGCAGTTCTTC. This encodes CASSLAGTSGKYNEQFF.

The chain is built from TRBV11-3 and TRBJ2-7; the match to TRBD2 covers 12 bases. The trim removed 5 bases at V and 7 bases at J, leaving 12 bases unmatched. The CDR3 totals 16 residues. CDR1 is SGHNT, CDR2 YENEEA, per germline. In nucleotides, the CDR3 is TGTGCCAGCAGCCCCTACTCCGCTAGCGGGAGGGAAGAGCAGTACTTC. This translates into CASSPYSASGREEQYF. Full variable domain (rest looked up from reference TRBV11-3 and TRBJ2-7): EAGVVQSPRYKIIEKKQPVAFWCNPISGHNTLYWYLQNLGQGPELLIRYENEEAVDDSQLPKDRFSAERLKGVDSTLKIQPAELGDSAVYLCASSPYSASGREEQYFGPGTRLTVT.

The V call is TRBV19, the J call TRBJ1-1; perhaps TRBD1 as D (5 bases). The CDR3 runs 16 residues. V was trimmed by 8 bases and J by 4 bases, leaving 23 bases between them. The V gene's germline CDR1 is LNHDA and CDR2 SQIVND (reference sequence). CDR3 region: CASGRWASGASTEAFF. The CDR3 coding sequence is TGTGCCAGTGGACGGTGGGCAAGTGGGGCGAGCACTGAAGCTTTCTTT.

The chain couples TRBV7-9 to TRBJ1-4; the D is unclear. V lost 1 base, J lost 4 bases, and 10 bases lay in between. The CDR3 totals 15 residues. Germline assignment: CDR1 SEHNR and CDR2 FQNEAQ (reference sequence). Here the CDR3 DNA reads TGTGCCAGCAGCTTAGGACGGAGCCTTAATGAAAAACTGTTTTTT. Its translation is CASSLGRSLNEKLFF.

This clone showed up just a few times. The chain combines TRBV20-1 with TRBJ1-1, with unresolved D. The germline V gene encodes CDR1 DFQATT and CDR2 SNEGSKA (reference sequence). The CDR3 covers 11 residues. CDR3 amino acids: CRAGDNTEAFF. DNA of the CDR3: TGCAGGGCGGGAGACAACACTGAAGCTTTCTTT.

The chain links TRBV30 to TRBJ1-4; D uncertain. This CDR3 has 14 residues. Germline CDR1 is GTSNPN and CDR2 is SVGIG (reference sequence). The ends were cut back, 3 bases at V and 6 bases at J, with 14 bases in the middle. CDR3 region: CAWSAAQKDEKLFF. The CDR3 DNA is TGTGCCTGGAGCGCGGCACAGAAGGATGAAAAACTGTTTTTT.

CDR3 residues: CASSLGTGEQFF. In nucleotides, the CDR3 is TGTGCCAGCAGCTTAGGGACAGGAGAGCAGTTCTTC. This chain links TRBV7-2 with TRBJ2-1; the match to TRBD1 covers 7 bases. The V and J ends lost 1 base and 10 bases, in that order; junction bases with no gene match: 1. The V gene's germline CDR1 is SGHTA and CDR2 FQGNSA. The CDR3 contains 12 residues.